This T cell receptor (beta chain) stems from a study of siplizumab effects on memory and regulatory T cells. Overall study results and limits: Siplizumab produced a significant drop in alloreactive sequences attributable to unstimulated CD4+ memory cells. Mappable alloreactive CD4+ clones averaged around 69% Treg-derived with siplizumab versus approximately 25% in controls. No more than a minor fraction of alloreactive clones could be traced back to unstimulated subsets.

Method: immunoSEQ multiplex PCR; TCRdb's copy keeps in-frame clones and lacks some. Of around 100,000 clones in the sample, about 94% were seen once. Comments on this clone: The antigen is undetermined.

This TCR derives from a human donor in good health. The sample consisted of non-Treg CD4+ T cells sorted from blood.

The CDR3 sequence: CATRQGLGIQYF. The CDR3 DNA is TGTGCCACCAGACAGGGTTTGGGCATTCAGTACTTC. J is TRBJ2-4 and V is TRBV28; 7 bases line up with TRBD1. With 10 bases clipped from V and 9 bases from J, the junction kept 9 bases outside the gene matches. The CDR3 length is 12 residues. The germline CDR1 and CDR2 sequences are MDHEN and SYDVKM. Supplemented by reference TRBV28 and TRBJ2-4, the full variable domain reads DVKVTQSSRYLVKRTGEKVFLECVQDMDHENMFWYRQDPGLGLRLIYFSYDVKMKEKGDIPEGYSVSREKKERFSLILESASTNQTSMYLCATRQGLGIQYFGAGTRLSVL.